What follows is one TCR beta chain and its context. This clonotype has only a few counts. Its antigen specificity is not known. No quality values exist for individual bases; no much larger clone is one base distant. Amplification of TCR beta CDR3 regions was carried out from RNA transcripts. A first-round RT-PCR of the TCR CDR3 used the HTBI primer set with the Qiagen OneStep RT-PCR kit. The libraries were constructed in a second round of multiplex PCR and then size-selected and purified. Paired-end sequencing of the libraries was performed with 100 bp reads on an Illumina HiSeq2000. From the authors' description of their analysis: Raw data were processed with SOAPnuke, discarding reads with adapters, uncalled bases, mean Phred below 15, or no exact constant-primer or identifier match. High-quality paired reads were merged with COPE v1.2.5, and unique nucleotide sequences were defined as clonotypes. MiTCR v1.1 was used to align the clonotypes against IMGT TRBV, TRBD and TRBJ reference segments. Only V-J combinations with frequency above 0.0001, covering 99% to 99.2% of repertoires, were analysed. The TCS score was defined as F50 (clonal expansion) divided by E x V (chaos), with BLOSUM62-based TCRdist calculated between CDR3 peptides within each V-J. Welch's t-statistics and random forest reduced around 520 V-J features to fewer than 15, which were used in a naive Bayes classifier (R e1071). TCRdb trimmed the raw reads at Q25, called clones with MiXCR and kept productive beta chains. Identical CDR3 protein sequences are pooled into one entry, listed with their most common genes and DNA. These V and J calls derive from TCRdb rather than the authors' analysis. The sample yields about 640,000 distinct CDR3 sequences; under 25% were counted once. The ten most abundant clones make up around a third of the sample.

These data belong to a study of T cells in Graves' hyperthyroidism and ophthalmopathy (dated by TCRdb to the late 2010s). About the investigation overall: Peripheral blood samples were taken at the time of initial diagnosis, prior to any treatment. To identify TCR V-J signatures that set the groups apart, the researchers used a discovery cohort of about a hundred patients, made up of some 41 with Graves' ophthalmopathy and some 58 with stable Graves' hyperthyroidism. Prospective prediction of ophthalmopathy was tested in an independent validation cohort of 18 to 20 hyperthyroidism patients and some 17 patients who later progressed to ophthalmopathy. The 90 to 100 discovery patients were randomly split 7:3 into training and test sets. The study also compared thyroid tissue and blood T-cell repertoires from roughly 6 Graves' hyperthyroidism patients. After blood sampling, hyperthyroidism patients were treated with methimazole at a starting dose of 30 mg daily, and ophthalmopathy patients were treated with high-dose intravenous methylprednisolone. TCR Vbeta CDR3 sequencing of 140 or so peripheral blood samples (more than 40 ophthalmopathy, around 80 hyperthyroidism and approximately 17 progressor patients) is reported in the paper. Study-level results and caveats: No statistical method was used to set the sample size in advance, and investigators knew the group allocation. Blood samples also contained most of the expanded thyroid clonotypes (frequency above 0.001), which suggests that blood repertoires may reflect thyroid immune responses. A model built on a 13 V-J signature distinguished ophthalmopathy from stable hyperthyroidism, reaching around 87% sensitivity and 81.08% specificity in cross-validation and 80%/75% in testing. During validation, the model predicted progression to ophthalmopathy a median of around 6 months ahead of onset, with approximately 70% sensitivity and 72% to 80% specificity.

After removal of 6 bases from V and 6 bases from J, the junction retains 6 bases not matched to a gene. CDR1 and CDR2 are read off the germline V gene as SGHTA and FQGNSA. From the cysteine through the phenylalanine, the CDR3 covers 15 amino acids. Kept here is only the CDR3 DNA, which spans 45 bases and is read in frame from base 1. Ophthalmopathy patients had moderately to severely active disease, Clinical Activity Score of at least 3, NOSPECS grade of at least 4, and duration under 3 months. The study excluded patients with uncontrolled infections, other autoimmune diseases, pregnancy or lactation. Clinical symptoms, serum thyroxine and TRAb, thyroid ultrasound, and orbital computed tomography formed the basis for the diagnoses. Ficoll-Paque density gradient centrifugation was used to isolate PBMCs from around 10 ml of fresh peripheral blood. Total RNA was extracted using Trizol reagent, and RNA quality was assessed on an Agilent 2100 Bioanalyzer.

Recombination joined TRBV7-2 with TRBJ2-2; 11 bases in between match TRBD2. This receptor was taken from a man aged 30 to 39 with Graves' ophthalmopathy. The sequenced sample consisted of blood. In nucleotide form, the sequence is TGTGCCAGCAGTAAGGCACTAGCGGGAGCCGGGGAGCTGTTTTTT. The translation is CASSKALAGAGELFF.